The entry below gives a single T cell receptor beta chain sequence along with its context. The sample originates from a study of radiotherapy plus CTLA-4 blockade in lung cancer. Between the trimmed V and J ends, which lost 4 bases and 3 bases, there was a span of 10 bases. The CDR3 runs to 13 residues. The germline V gene has CDR1 MNHNY and CDR2 SVGAGI (reference sequence). Sequencing was performed with immunoSEQ multiplex PCR; in TCRdb, only in-frame clones are kept and a portion is missing. The table shows under 100,000 clones, with about 80% occurring only once. The starting material was peripheral blood, obtained from a patient treated with radiotherapy plus ipilimumab. This chain joins TRBV6-6 and TRBJ2-7; tentative D call: TRBD2 (5 bases). The clonotype was recovered from a human donor with non-small cell lung cancer that progressed on radiotherapy plus ipilimumab. The chain's CDR3 is CASSSPGLYEQYF. In DNA, the CDR3 is TGTGCCAGCAGTTCCCCCGGACTCTACGAGCAGTACTTC.